Sequencing of this T cell receptor (beta chain) was carried out in a study of blood T cell repertoires in COVID-19. Study in general: The origin of the acute and convalescent COVID-19 samples was the United States, Italy and Spain. The cDNA or gDNA used as material had been derived from T cells, B-cell-depleted T cells, or PBMCs.

Per germline, CDR1 SGHDN and CDR2 FVKESK. CDR3 length: 15 amino acids. The V and J ends lost 0 bases and 5 bases respectively, with 11 bases between them. Original processing notes: Amplification from reference gene primers served as the basis for estimated nucleated cell counts. Clones were sequenced by immunoSEQ multiplex PCR, and TCRdb holds only the in-frame ones, with some missing. V and J calls and clone size are given by that table; D and trimming were obtained from the DNA. This sample carries tens of thousands of clones, about 85% of them seen once, and the ten largest clones take approximately 10%.

Sequencing was carried out using peripheral blood. This sequence joins TRBV14 and TRBJ2-4; D perhaps matches TRBD2 (6 bases). This clonotype originated in a human donor in a cohort sampled during active COVID-19. This CDR3 is CASSQDAGRQNIQYF. In DNA form, the CDR3 reads TGTGCCAGCAGCCAAGATGCGGGGAGACAAAACATTCAGTACTTC.